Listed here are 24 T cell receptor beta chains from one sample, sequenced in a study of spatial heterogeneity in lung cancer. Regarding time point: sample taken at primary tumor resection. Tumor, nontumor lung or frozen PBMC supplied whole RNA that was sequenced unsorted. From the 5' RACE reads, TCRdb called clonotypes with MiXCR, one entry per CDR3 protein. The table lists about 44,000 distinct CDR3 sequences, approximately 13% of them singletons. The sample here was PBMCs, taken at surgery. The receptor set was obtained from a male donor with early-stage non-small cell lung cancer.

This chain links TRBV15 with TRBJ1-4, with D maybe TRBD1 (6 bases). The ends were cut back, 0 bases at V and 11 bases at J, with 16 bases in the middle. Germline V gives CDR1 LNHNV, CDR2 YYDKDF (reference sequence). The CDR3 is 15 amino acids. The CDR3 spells CATSRDRGAGEKLFF. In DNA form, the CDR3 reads TGTGCCACCAGCAGAGATCGGGGGGCCGGTGAGAAACTGTTTTTT.

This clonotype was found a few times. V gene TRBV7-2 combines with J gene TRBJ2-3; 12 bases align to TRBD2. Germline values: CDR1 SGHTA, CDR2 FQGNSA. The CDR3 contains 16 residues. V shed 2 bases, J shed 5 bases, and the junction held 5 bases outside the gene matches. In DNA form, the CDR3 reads TGTGCCAGCAGCTTACTAGCGGGAGGGCCCGAAGATACGCAGTATTTT. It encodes CASSLLAGGPEDTQYF.

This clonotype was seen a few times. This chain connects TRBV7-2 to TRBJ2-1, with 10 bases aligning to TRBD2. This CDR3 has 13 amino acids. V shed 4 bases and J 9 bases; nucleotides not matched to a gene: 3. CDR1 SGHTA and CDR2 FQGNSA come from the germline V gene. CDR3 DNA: TGTGCCAGCAGCTGGCTAGCGGGAGTTGAGCAGTTCTTC. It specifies CASSWLAGVEQFF.

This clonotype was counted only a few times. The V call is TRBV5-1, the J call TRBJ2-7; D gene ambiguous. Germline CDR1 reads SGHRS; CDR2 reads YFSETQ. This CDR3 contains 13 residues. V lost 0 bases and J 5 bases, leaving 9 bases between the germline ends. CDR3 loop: CASSLVPGDEQYF. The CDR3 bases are TGCGCCAGCAGCTTGGTACCTGGCGACGAGCAGTACTTC.

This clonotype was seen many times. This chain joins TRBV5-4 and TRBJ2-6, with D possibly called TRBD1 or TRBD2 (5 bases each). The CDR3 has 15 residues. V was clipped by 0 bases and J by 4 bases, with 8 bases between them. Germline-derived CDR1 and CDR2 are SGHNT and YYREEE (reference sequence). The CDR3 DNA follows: TGTGCCAGCAGCTTGGGAGGGGTCGGGGCCAACGTCCTGACTTTC. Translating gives CASSLGGVGANVLTF. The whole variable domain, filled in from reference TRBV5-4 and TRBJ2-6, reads ETGVTQSPTHLIKTRGQQVTLRCSSQSGHNTVSWYQQALGQGPQFIFQYYREEENGRGNFPPRFSGLQFPNYSSELNVNALELDDSALYLCASSLGGVGANVLTFGAGSRLTVL.

This chain's CDR3 is CASRPRQGRETQYF. The CDR3 DNA sequence: TGTGCCAGCAGGCCTCGACAGGGTAGAGAGACCCAGTACTTC. This sequence joins TRBV6-2 or TRBV6-3 and TRBJ2-5, with 7 bases lining up with TRBD1. V lost 6 bases, J lost 4 bases, and 8 bases stayed unmatched. CDR1 is MNHEY, CDR2 SVGEGT, per germline. This CDR3 is built from 14 residues.

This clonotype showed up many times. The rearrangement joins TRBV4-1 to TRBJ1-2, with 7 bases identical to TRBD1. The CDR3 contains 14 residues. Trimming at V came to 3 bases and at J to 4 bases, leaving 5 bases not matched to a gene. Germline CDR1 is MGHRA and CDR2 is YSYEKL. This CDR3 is CASSHGQATYGYTF. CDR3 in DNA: TGCGCCAGCAGCCACGGACAGGCAACCTATGGCTACACCTTC.

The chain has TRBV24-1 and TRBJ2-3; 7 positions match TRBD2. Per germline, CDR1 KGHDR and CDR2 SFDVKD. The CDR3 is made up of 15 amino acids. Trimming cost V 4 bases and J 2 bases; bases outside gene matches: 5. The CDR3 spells CATSDRGDVTDTQYF. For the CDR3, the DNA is TGTGCCACCAGTGACCGGGGGGACGTCACAGATACGCAGTATTTT.

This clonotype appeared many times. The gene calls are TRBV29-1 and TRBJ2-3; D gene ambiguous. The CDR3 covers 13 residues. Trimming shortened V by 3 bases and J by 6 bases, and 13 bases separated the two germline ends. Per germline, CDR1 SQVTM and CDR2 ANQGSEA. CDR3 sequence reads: CSVDLHLRDTQYF. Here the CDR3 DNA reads TGCAGCGTTGATCTTCACCTACGGGATACGCAGTATTTT.

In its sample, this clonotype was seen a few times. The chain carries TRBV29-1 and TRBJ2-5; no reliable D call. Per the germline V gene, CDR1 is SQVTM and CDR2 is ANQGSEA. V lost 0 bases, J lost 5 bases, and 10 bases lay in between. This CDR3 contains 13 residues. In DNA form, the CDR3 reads TGCAGCGTTGAAGATCCCAGATACGAGACCCAGTACTTC. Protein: CSVEDPRYETQYF.

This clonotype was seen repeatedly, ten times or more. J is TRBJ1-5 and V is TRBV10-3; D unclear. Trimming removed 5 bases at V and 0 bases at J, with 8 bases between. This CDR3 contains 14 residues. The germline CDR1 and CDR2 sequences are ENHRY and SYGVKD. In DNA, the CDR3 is TGTGCCATCAGTTCCGACGGTAGCAATCAGCCCCAGCATTTT. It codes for CAISSDGSNQPQHF.

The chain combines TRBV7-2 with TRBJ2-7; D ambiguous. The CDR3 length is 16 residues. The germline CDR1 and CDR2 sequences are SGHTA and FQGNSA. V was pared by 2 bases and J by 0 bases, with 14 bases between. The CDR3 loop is CASSLTVQASSYEQYF. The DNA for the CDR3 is TGTGCCAGCAGCTTAACGGTCCAGGCGAGCTCCTACGAGCAGTACTTC.

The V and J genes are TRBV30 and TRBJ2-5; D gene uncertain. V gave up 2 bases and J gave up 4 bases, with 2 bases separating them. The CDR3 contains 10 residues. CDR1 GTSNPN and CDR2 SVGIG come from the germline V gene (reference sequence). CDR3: CAWSRETQYF. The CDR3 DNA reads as TGTGCCTGGAGTAGAGAGACCCAGTACTTC.

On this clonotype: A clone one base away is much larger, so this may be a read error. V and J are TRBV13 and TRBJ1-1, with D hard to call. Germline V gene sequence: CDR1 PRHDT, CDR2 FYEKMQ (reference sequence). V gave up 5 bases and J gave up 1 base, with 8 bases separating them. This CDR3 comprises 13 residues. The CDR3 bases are TGTGCCAGCAGCACGGACGGGAACACTGAAGCTTTCTTT. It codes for CASSTDGNTEAFF.

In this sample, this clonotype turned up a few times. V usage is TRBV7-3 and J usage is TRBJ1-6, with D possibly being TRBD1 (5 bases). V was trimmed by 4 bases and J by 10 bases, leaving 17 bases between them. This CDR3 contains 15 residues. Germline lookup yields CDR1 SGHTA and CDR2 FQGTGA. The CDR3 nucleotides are TGTGCCAGCAGCTCCTCAGGGTCAAGAGGATCACCCCTCCACTTT. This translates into CASSSSGSRGSPLHF.

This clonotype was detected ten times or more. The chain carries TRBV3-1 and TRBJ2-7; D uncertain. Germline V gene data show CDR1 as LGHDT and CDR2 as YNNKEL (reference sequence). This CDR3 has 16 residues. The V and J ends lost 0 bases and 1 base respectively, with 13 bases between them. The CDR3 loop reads CASSQERLGVSYEQYF. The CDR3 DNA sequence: TGTGCCAGCAGCCAAGAAAGGCTTGGGGTTTCCTACGAGCAGTACTTC.

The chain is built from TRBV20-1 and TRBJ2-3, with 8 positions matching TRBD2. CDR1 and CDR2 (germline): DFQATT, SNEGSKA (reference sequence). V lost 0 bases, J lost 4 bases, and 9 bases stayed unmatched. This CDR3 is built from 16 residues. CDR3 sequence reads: CSARDSQRESSDTQYF. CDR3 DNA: TGCAGTGCTAGAGATTCCCAGCGGGAGTCTTCAGATACGCAGTATTTT.

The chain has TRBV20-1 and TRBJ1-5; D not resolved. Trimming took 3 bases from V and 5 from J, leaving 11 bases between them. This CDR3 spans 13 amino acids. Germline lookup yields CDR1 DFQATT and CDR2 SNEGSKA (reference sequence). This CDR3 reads CSARARIYQPQHF. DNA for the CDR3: TGCAGTGCTAGGGCCAGGATCTATCAGCCCCAGCATTTT.

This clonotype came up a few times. CDR3 region: CASSYSEGLDMDTQYF. In DNA form, the CDR3 reads TGTGCCAGCAGTTACTCCGAGGGACTAGACATGGATACGCAGTATTTT. The chain joins TRBV6-2 or TRBV6-3 to TRBJ2-3; 8 bases map to TRBD2. CDR3 length: 16 residues. After removal of 0 bases from V and 6 bases from J, the junction contained 8 bases not matched to a gene. Germline CDR1 reads MNHEY; CDR2 reads SVGEGT.

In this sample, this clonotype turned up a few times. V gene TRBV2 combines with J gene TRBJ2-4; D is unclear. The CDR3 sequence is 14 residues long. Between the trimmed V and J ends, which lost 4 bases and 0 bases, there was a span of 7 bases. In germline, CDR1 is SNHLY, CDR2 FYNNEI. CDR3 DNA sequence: TGTGCCAGCAGTGGCGATCAAGCCAAAAACATTCAGTACTTC. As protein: CASSGDQAKNIQYF.

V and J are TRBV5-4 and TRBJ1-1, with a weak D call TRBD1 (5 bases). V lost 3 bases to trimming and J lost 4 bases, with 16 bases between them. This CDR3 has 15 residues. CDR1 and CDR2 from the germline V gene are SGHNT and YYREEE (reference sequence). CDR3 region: CASSSGTKVGTEAFF. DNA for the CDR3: TGTGCCAGCAGCTCCGGGACCAAGGTGGGCACTGAAGCTTTCTTT.

CDR3 in DNA: TGTGCCAGCAGCCAAGATGGATTCTCCACAGATACGCAGTATTTT. Translated, it gives CASSQDGFSTDTQYF. The chain couples TRBV14 to TRBJ2-3; D uncertain. Trimming cost V 0 bases and J 2 bases, with 9 bases left between them. Germline values: CDR1 SGHDN, CDR2 FVKESK. CDR3 length equals 15 residues.

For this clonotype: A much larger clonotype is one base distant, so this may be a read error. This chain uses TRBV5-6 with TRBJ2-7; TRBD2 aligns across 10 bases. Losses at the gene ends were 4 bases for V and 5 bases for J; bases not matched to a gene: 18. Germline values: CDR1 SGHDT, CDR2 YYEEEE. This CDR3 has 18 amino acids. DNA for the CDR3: TGTGCCAGCAGCGCACTACCAGCGGGAGGGCCCGACGAACACGAGCAGTACTTC. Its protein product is CASSALPAGGPDEHEQYF.

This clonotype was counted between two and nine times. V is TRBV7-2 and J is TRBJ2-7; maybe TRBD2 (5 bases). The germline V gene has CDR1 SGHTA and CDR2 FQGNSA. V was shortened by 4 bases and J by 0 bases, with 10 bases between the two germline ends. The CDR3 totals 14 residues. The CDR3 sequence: CASSSRGSSYEQYF. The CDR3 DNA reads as TGTGCCAGCAGCTCCCGGGGTAGCTCCTACGAGCAGTACTTC. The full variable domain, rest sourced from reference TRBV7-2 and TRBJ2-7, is GAGVSQSPSNKVTEKGKDVELRCDPISGHTALYWYRQSLGQGLEFLIYFQGNSAPDKSGLPSDRFSAERTGGSVSTLTIQRTQQEDSAVYLCASSSRGSSYEQYFGPGTRLTVT.